The subject of this entry is one T cell receptor (beta chain). The data originate from a study of blood T cell repertoires in COVID-19. Turning to the study itself: The cDNA or gDNA used as material had been derived from T cells, B-cell-depleted T cells, or PBMCs.

Authors' methods: The authors estimated nucleated cell counts from reference gene primer amplification. Assay: immunoSEQ multiplex PCR; the TCRdb copy retains only in-frame clones and omits some. The DNA gave D and trimming, while V, J and clone size come from that table. The sample consists of a few hundred thousand clones, about 92% of them appearing once. Recruits, aged roughly 18 to 95 years, lived in about two dozen US areas. Researchers sorted participants into cohorts using their self-reported clinical history. CDR3 length: 16 amino acids. Unmatched junction bases numbered 10, after V lost 3 bases and J lost 5 bases. From germline, CDR1 is KGHSH and CDR2 LQKENI.

Material for sequencing was PBMCs or T cells enriched from blood (not recorded which). V gene TRBV18 combines with J gene TRBJ1-1; TRBD1 matches 9 bases. The sequence was collected from a woman in her twenties or thirties who had recovered from COVID-19. The CDR3, as DNA: TGTGCCAGCTCACCCCGCGCGGGACAGGGAGTAACTGAAGCTTTCTTT. This sequence encodes CASSPRAGQGVTEAFF.